These 8 T cell receptor beta chains were sequenced from one sample in a study of shared clonotypes between healthy human individuals. Cells designated naive CD8 were CD45RO-negative and were positively selected for CCR7, with terminally differentiated effector memory CD45RA+ cells excluded. Sequencing used immunoSEQ multiplex PCR; TCRdb keeps in-frame clones, though not all of them. The data contain some 2,000,000 clones, about 95% of them singletons. What was sequenced was naive CD8+ T cells sorted from blood. These receptors came from a man younger than 30 in good health.

The V call is TRBV27, the J call TRBJ1-5; D possibly corresponds to TRBD1 (5 bases). Per the germline V gene, CDR1 is MNHEY and CDR2 is SMNVEV (reference sequence). The CDR3 has 14 amino acids. V lost 5 bases to trimming and J lost 4 bases, with 12 bases between them. This chain's CDR3 is CASSRGLENQPQHF. In DNA, the CDR3 is TGTGCCAGCAGTAGGGGCCTCGAAAATCAGCCCCAGCATTTT.

V gene TRBV10-3 combines with J gene TRBJ1-2, with D hard to call. This CDR3 has 14 amino acids. The germline V gene has CDR1 ENHRY and CDR2 SYGVKD. The germline V and J ends were trimmed by 5 bases and 6 bases, with 16 bases remaining between them. The CDR3 loop is CAISRSVPVDGYTF. The CDR3 nucleotides are TGTGCCATCAGTCGGTCTGTGCCAGTGGATGGCTACACCTTC.

The CDR3 protein is CASSPVGDGEQYF. The CDR3 coding sequence is TGTGCCAGCTCCCCTGTGGGGGACGGCGAGCAGTACTTC. The chain recombines TRBV9 with TRBJ2-7, with D perhaps matching TRBD1 or TRBD2 (5 bases each). V shed 7 bases and J shed 6 bases, with 17 bases lying between them. Germline lookup yields CDR1 SGDLS and CDR2 YYNGEE. The CDR3 has 13 residues.

J is TRBJ2-3 and V is TRBV28; the D is unclear. V was shortened by 3 bases and J by 4 bases, with 5 bases between the two germline ends. The CDR3 sequence is 12 residues long. Germline V lookup: CDR1 MDHEN, CDR2 SYDVKM. CDR3 amino acids: CASSFAPDTQYF. The CDR3 DNA reads as TGTGCCAGCAGTTTTGCGCCAGATACGCAGTATTTT.

In this sample, this clone turned up once. This sample includes further DNA sequences coding for the same CDR3. The genes are TRBV9 and TRBJ2-3, with no clear D. CDR1 is SGDLS and CDR2 is YYNGEE in the germline V gene. V lost 0 bases and J 3 bases, leaving 5 bases between the germline ends. This CDR3 spans 13 amino acids. The CDR3 reads CASSVEVTDTQYF. Written as DNA, the CDR3 is TGTGCCAGCAGCGTAGAGGTTACAGATACGCAGTATTTT.

As concerns this clone: The identical CDR3 is also encoded by other nucleotide sequences in the sample. The chain uses TRBV4-1 and TRBJ2-1; 15 nucleotides match TRBD2. The CDR3 extends over 15 amino acids. CDR1 and CDR2 from the germline V gene are MGHRA and YSYEKL. J gave up 8 bases and V 4 bases, and 3 bases lay outside the gene matches. CDR3 protein: CASSPGLAGGDEQFF. The CDR3 bases are TGCGCCAGCAGCCCGGGACTAGCGGGAGGCGATGAGCAGTTCTTC.

The J gene is TRBJ2-3, the V gene TRBV7-2; 9 bases line up with TRBD2. Germline V gene sequence: CDR1 SGHTA, CDR2 FQGNSA. CDR3 length: 15 amino acids. V dropped 1 base and J dropped 5; count of bases not matched to a gene: 4. The chain's CDR3 is CASSLGTSVGDTQYF. Written as DNA, the CDR3 is TGTGCCAGCAGCTTAGGGACTAGCGTGGGAGATACGCAGTATTTT. The full variable domain, rest sourced from reference TRBV7-2 and TRBJ2-3, is GAGVSQSPSNKVTEKGKDVELRCDPISGHTALYWYRQSLGQGLEFLIYFQGNSAPDKSGLPSDRFSAERTGGSVSTLTIQRTQQEDSAVYLCASSLGTSVGDTQYFGPGTRLTVL.

This chain connects TRBV6-5 to TRBJ1-1; 8 bases align to TRBD1. The CDR3 totals 15 residues. The germline V gene has CDR1 MNHEY and CDR2 SVGAGI. V was pared by 2 bases and J by 7 bases, with 9 bases of the junction left unmatched. The CDR3 DNA reads TGTGCCAGCAGTTACGTCCAGGGGGCTGTAGGTGAAGCTTTCTTT. Its protein product is CASSYVQGAVGEAFF.